This T cell receptor beta chain was identified during a study of cytomegalovirus exposure and HLA in healthy donors (TCRdb year 2017). Describing the broader study: An earlier analysis of some 500 of the donors reported approximately 300 Gb of sequence data and roughly 110 million unique TCR beta sequences from 150 million to 200 million T cells. About 300 gigabases of sequencing data and tens of millions of unique TCR sequences made up an early release that covered around 640 HLA-typed donors. Of the 300 to 400 genotyped donors, over 70% fell in the genetic ancestry cluster associated with self-reported Caucasian donors. The study aimed to test whether cataloging public T cell receptors could reveal signatures of past pathogen exposure. The T cell repertoires of some 670 subjects were profiled by immunosequencing and related to cytomegalovirus serostatus. Besides the first cohort of roughly 640 subjects, a separate validation cohort made up of over a hundred different subjects was used. To predict cytomegalovirus infection status, the study brought together high-throughput TCR immunosequencing, statistical association of individual TCRs with disease status, and machine learning. A later analysis re-analyzed previously published TCR beta repertoires from roughly 690 donors and added high-resolution HLA genotyping to study TCR occurrence patterns. Rather than using new phenotypic data, the later analysis identified candidate immune exposures from TCR beta sequences and from how often those sequences occurred across donors. In an earlier analysis of roughly 580 of the donors, high-throughput TCR beta sequencing was used to judge whether each TCR beta V gene segment behaved as functional or pseudogenic. Donor age, sex, ethnicity and CMV serostatus were compiled alongside the repertoire data. A later genetic analysis used genome-wide SNP genotypes for about three fifths of the 666 donors, treating that subset as a discovery cohort. All discovery cohort repertoires had been generated on a single sequencing platform. Class I and class II HLA loci were covered by the typing at four-digit resolution. The number of donors typed differed by locus, with roughly 629-640 for A, B, C, DRB1 and DQB1, 522 for DQA1, some 570 for DPA1, and 472 for DPB1. A handful of DR-DQ haplotypes were handled as single units for association and clustering because linkage in the cohort was strong. Across 300 to 500 genotyped donors of the cohort, an average of 235,054 unique TCR beta nucleotide sequences per donor were sequenced, and approximately 19% of those sequences were non-productive. The study at large found these results: According to a later analysis, parvovirus B19, influenza, CMV and Epstein-Barr virus appeared linked to several top co-occurrence clusters. When HLA alleles, especially DR and DQ, strongly co-occurred, TCR associations were difficult to assign to individual alleles. Because some donors lacked HLA typing at each locus, the association tests relied only on the typed subset. A further reported finding was that TCR beta sequences accurately predicted the HLA-A and HLA-B alleles for most subjects in the first cohort. Compared with the approximately 670-donor mean, donors in an Asian-associated ancestry cluster had fewer N-insertions in productive TCRs, according to a later genetic analysis. In a later analysis, the rate of TCR association differed among HLA loci, with DRB1 alleles having the most associated TCRs and HLA-C alleles having the fewest. An association between a missense DCLRE1C variant and V-gene and J-gene trimming of TCR beta chains was found in a later genetic analysis and replicated in an independent cohort. The cohort was sequenced for TCR beta chains only, and without alpha or paired-chain data the features that could be detected were limited. While some public TCRs were present in many individuals, most TCR sequences turned up only very rarely across donors. In vitro tests confirmed that three of the cytomegalovirus-associated TCR beta chains recognize cytomegalovirus antigens. In a later analysis, HLA-associated TCR beta chains showed more clonal expansion and lower generation probabilities than non-associated chains that were equally common. Broadly in line with IMGT annotations, most TCR beta V segments showed up in productive rearrangements about 87% or about 30% of the time in an earlier analysis of 450 to 600 of the donors. Because the 87-base-pair reads could not distinguish some IMGT-functional V segments, including TRBV6-2 and TRBV6-3, those segments were excluded. Roughly uniform sequencing depth across donors was assumed in presence/absence analyses, although this assumption may not hold. Cytomegalovirus status was reported to be diagnosed by the classifier with high specificity and sensitivity in both the original and validation cohorts. Correlated functional status among segregating V segments might reflect linkage disequilibrium, but an unknown experimental factor could not be ruled out. Specific HLA alleles were associated with roughly 16,000 TCR beta sequences at a false discovery rate of 0.05 in a later analysis. The authors suggested that the approach could potentially be extended to other disease states and immunological phenotypes. The sequencing pipeline was judged likely to have produced a cluster of highly shared sequence variants as a technical artifact. The study listed 150 to 200 TCR beta chains as associated with cytomegalovirus. According to a later analysis, most CMV-associated TCR beta chains appeared to be HLA-restricted, and the HLA associations seemed to be driven largely by CMV exposure. CMV serostatus was the only immune exposure information available for the cohort. The earlier analysis of about 600 of the donors excluded 15 to 20 rarely observed V segments, including chromosome 9 orphons, because counts were too low.

Note on this clone: Its antigen is not yet known. Per-nucleotide qualities are absent, and no much larger clonotype sits a single base away.

In the germline V gene, CDR1 corresponds to SGHRS and CDR2 to YFSETQ. The junction carries 23 bases between V and J, which are trimmed by 4 bases and 1 base respectively. The CDR3 numbers 18 residues from cysteine through phenylalanine. Only the CDR3 DNA stays, 54 bases, in frame from base 1. To prepare the library, the immunoSEQ multiplex PCR assay was applied. For the multiplex PCR, a mixture combining 60 forward primers for TCR Vbeta segments and 13 reverse primers for TCR Jbeta segments was used. The CDR3 region of rearranged TCR beta genes was amplified from genomic DNA with a multiplex PCR assay. The amplified TCR beta libraries were sequenced on the Illumina HiSeq System as 87-base-pair reads. Per the original workflow: A later analysis tallied 70 million to 100 million unique TCR beta chains across the 700 or so repertoires, and about 10 million of those chains were shared by two or more donors. A nearest-neighbor algorithm error-corrected the raw reads and collapsed the reads into unique sequences, merging closely related sequences to remove PCR and sequencing errors. V, D and J gene segments were assigned by aligning CDR3 sequences to IMGT reference sequences. For a sequence to be retained, at least a six-nucleotide match to both a V gene segment and a J gene segment was required. Rearrangements were classified as productive when the CDR3 lacked stop codons and remained in frame with V and J, and all other rearrangements were classified as non-productive. CDR3 was defined by IMGT convention, running from the second conserved V-encoded cysteine to the conserved J-encoded phenylalanine. The earlier analysis of about 570 of the donors excluded any sequence lacking an unambiguous match to a single V gene segment. An earlier analysis of several hundred of the donors called V segments functional above 56.7% productive rearrangements and segregating when the between-donor standard deviation exceeded 5%. A statistical classification framework was built for diagnosing cytomegalovirus status from the catalog of TCR beta chain sequences. V and J gene assignment, in a later analysis, came from comparing TCR nucleotide sequences with IMGT/GENE-DB human TR gene sequences. Using the TCRdist pipeline, a later analysis assigned CDR3 sequences along with most-parsimonious VDJ recombination scenarios. A later analysis defined each TCR beta chain by its CDR3 amino acid sequence plus V-gene family, and excluded reads lacking a unique V-gene family. To address suspected cross-contamination and a sequencing artifact, a later analysis removed around 600 highly shared, low-generation-probability nucleotide sequences. In a later analysis, a clonal expansion index for each public chain was calculated from normalized within-repertoire ranks of inferred template counts. Generation probabilities in a later analysis came from a VDJ recombination model fitted to out-of-frame rearrangements, and those results were checked against IGoR. A later analysis scored TCR-TCR, TCR-HLA and TCR-CMV co-occurrence with hypergeometric tests, applying a repertoire-size bias correction to TCR pairs. In a later analysis, false discovery rates were estimated by permuting HLA or CMV assignments 20 times. In a later analysis, co-occurring TCRs were grouped using DBSCAN, with TCRdist sequence similarity added in when clustering inside HLA-allele-positive subsets. Co-occurrence clustering excluded repertoires with fewer than 30,000 or more than 120,000 public chains, plus five with anomalous nucleotide sharing. Held by TCRdb, this immuneACCESS table contains in-frame sequences only and omits some clones. Under half of the omission traces to an unresolved V gene where checked; the cause of the rest is unknown. That table furnishes V, J and clone size, whereas the DNA furnished D and trimming. A total of 200,000 to 250,000 clones appear in this sample, around 70% of them only once. The leading ten clones occupy about 3% of the sample.

The cohort consisted of approximately 690 healthy bone marrow donors. All cohort members were sampled while nominally healthy, although unrecorded immune exposures were likely present. The donor was CMV seropositive and belonged to the group of more than 250 seropositive cohort members. Every donor gave a peripheral blood sample, and the peripheral blood mononuclear cells from that sample were used for TCR beta sequencing. The Qiagen DNeasy Blood Extraction Kit was used to extract genomic DNA from the blood cell samples. The sequencing input was PBMCs. The chain is assembled from TRBV5-1 and TRBJ1-1; a tentative D call is TRBD1 (5 bases match). The receptor's source is a man between 35 and 55 years old in good health and CMV-seropositive. At the DNA level, the sequence is TGCGCCAGCAGCCCTTCAGGGCAGACCTTTCCGGGGAACACTGAAGCTTTCTTT. Its coded protein is CASSPSGQTFPGNTEAFF.